Listed below are T cell receptor beta chains from one sample, sequenced in a study of PD-L1 blockade in urothelial cancer. The method was immunoSEQ multiplex PCR; TCRdb's version includes in-frame clones alone and lacks a portion of them. The sample includes 90,000 to 120,000 clones, roughly 88% of them seen just once. The sequenced sample was PBMCs, obtained around atezolizumab (anti-PD-L1) treatment. These receptors came from a man aged 50 to 59 with urothelial cancer. Both conserved end residues are part of each CDR3. Fields, in order: CDR3 DNA, CDR3 protein, V gene, clone size, J gene, D gene. D genes are given only for firm matches. Size is stated for part of the rows, as once, few or many counts, or as a class when the clone is expanded.

DNA: TGTGCCAGCAGCTTAAGGTACGGGCCCGGGGGACACGAGCAGTACTTC
CDR3: CASSLRYGPGGHEQYF
V: TRBV5-8
size: .
J: TRBJ2-7
D: .

DNA: TGTGCCTGGAGTGCAGACAAATCCGGGAGAGCTTTCTACGAGCAGTACTTC
CDR3: CAWSADKSGRAFYEQYF
V: TRBV30
size: .
J: TRBJ2-7
D: .

DNA: TGTGCCATCAGCGTAAAAGGGGGTGAGACCTATGGCTACACCTTC
CDR3: CAISVKGGETYGYTF
V: TRBV10-3
size: .
J: TRBJ1-2
D: .

DNA: TGTGCCAGCAGCGGTAGCGGGACCGGGGAGCTGTTTTTT
CDR3: CASSGSGTGELFF
V: TRBV7-3
size: .
J: TRBJ2-2
D: TRBD2

DNA: TGTGCCATCAGTGATGGGGGCTCTAATGAAAAACTGTTTTTT
CDR3: CAISDGGSNEKLFF
V: TRBV10-3
size: .
J: TRBJ1-4
D: .

DNA: TGTGCCTGGAGTGTACAGGGAAAGACCCAGTACTTC
CDR3: CAWSVQGKTQYF
V: TRBV30
size: .
J: TRBJ2-5
D: .

DNA: TGTGCCACCAGCAGAGATAGGACTAGCGGGAGAGTGGAGACCCAGTACTTC
CDR3: CATSRDRTSGRVETQYF
V: TRBV15
size: .
J: TRBJ2-5
D: TRBD2

DNA: TGCAGCGTTGTTAGCGGGAGGGCCGGAGATACGCAGTATTTT
CDR3: CSVVSGRAGDTQYF
V: TRBV29-1
size: .
J: TRBJ2-3
D: TRBD2

DNA: TGTGCCAGCAGTTATCAACAGGGTTACTCTGGAAACACCATATATTTT
CDR3: CASSYQQGYSGNTIYF
V: TRBV6-6
size: .
J: TRBJ1-3
D: .

DNA: TGTGCCAGCCATCAGGGAAAGACCTATCAGCCCCAGCATTTT
CDR3: CASHQGKTYQPQHF
V: TRBV5-6
size: .
J: TRBJ1-5
D: .

DNA: TGTGCCAGCAGCCTTAAGCGGGCCGGCACAGATACGCAGTATTTT
CDR3: CASSLKRAGTDTQYF
V: TRBV7-2
size: .
J: TRBJ2-3
D: .

DNA: TGCGCCAGCAGTGAGTTCGGGTCGGCGGGACTCTACAATGAGCAGTTCTTC
CDR3: CASSEFGSAGLYNEQFF
V: TRBV10-1
size: .
J: TRBJ2-1
D: .

DNA: TGCAGCGTTGTAGCGGCTTCTAGCACAGATACGCAGTATTTT
CDR3: CSVVAASSTDTQYF
V: TRBV29-1
size: .
J: TRBJ2-3
D: .

DNA: TGTGCCAGCAGCTCCGAGGGACAGAATAATCAGCCCCAGCATTTT
CDR3: CASSSEGQNNQPQHF
V: TRBV28
size: .
J: TRBJ1-5
D: TRBD1

DNA: TGCGCCAGCAGCTCAAGACTAGCGGAAGACAATGAGCAGTTCTTC
CDR3: CASSSRLAEDNEQFF
V: TRBV5-1
size: .
J: TRBJ2-1
D: TRBD2

DNA: TGTGCCAGCTCCCAGGGGCTCAGCACAGATACGCAGTATTTT
CDR3: CASSQGLSTDTQYF
V: TRBV7-3
size: .
J: TRBJ2-3
D: .

DNA: TGTGCCAGCGCACGGGGGGCACTCCGGGACACCCGGGGTGAGCAGTTCTTC
CDR3: CASARGALRDTRGEQFF
V: TRBV2
size: .
J: TRBJ2-1
D: .

DNA: TGTGCCAGCAGCTCGGGTCTCGAGCTGAATGAGCAGTTCTTC
CDR3: CASSSGLELNEQFF
V: TRBV6-6
size: .
J: TRBJ2-1
D: .

DNA: TGTGCCAGCTTCAGAAGCGGGCGCTCTGGGGCCAACGTCCTGACTTTC
CDR3: CASFRSGRSGANVLTF
V: TRBV18
size: once
J: TRBJ2-6
D: .

DNA: TGTGCCAGCAGCCAAGAAGTGGGGGGAGCCAAAAACATTCAGTACTTC
CDR3: CASSQEVGGAKNIQYF
V: TRBV14
size: .
J: TRBJ2-4
D: .

DNA: TGTGCCAGCAGTTCGCGACAGGGCTATGGCTACACCTTC
CDR3: CASSSRQGYGYTF
V: TRBV27
size: few
J: TRBJ1-2
D: TRBD1

DNA: TGTGCCTGGAGTTCCAGGGGAAATTCACCCCTCCACTTT
CDR3: CAWSSRGNSPLHF
V: TRBV30
size: .
J: TRBJ1-6
D: .

DNA: TGTGCCAGCAGCTTAAGAAAGCAACTACATGGCTACACCTTC
CDR3: CASSLRKQLHGYTF
V: TRBV7-2
size: .
J: TRBJ1-2
D: .

DNA: TGCGCCAGCAGCTGGGCAGGGGGCGCAACAGATACGCAGTATTTT
CDR3: CASSWAGGATDTQYF
V: TRBV5-1
size: .
J: TRBJ2-3
D: TRBD1

DNA: TGTGCCTGGAGTGTACAGGAGCTATACGAGCAGTACTTC
CDR3: CAWSVQELYEQYF
V: TRBV30
size: .
J: TRBJ2-7
D: .

DNA: TGTGCCAGCAGCCCGAGAGAGAATTCCTACAATGAGCAGTTCTTC
CDR3: CASSPRENSYNEQFF
V: TRBV11-2
size: .
J: TRBJ2-1
D: .

DNA: TGTGCCAGCAGGGCTTCAGCGGGAGGGACATCGGCTACGCAGTATTTT
CDR3: CASRASAGGTSATQYF
V: TRBV28
size: .
J: TRBJ2-3
D: TRBD2

DNA: TGTGCCAGCAGCGCACAGGGGGCTAGGGCAGATACGCAGTATTTT
CDR3: CASSAQGARADTQYF
V: TRBV7-3
size: .
J: TRBJ2-3
D: TRBD1

DNA: TGTGCCAGCAGCTTAGGTCTAGCCCTCGGCGAGCAGTACTTC
CDR3: CASSLGLALGEQYF
V: TRBV5-4
size: once
J: TRBJ2-7
D: .

DNA: TGTGCCAGCAGCTTAACACGAGAGCAGTTCTTC
CDR3: CASSLTREQFF
V: TRBV7-6
size: once
J: TRBJ2-1
D: .

DNA: TGTGCCAGCAGTGGCGGGGTTAATGAAAAACTGTTTTTT
CDR3: CASSGGVNEKLFF
V: TRBV6-5
size: .
J: TRBJ1-4
D: .

DNA: TGTGCCAGCAGTGAATCAGGGGGCGAAAAACTGTTTTTT
CDR3: CASSESGGEKLFF
V: TRBV6-1
size: .
J: TRBJ1-4
D: TRBD1

DNA: TGTGCCAGCAGCCACACCGACAGGGAAGCTTTCTTT
CDR3: CASSHTDREAFF
V: TRBV4-2
size: few
J: TRBJ1-1
D: .

DNA: TGTGCCAGCAGCTTGGTCCTAGCGGGATACAATGAGCAGTTCTTC
CDR3: CASSLVLAGYNEQFF
V: TRBV5-8
size: .
J: TRBJ2-1
D: TRBD2

DNA: TGTGCCAGTAGTCTACCGGGACTTTCCTACGAGCAGTACTTC
CDR3: CASSLPGLSYEQYF
V: TRBV19
size: .
J: TRBJ2-7
D: .

DNA: TGTGCCAGCAGCTTGATCTCCGGGACTGAAGCTTTCTTT
CDR3: CASSLISGTEAFF
V: TRBV5-6
size: .
J: TRBJ1-1
D: .

DNA: TGCGCCAGCAGCCAAGGGTACCTTGACAGGGCCAGTGCTTTCTTT
CDR3: CASSQGYLDRASAFF
V: TRBV4-1
size: once
J: TRBJ1-1
D: TRBD1

DNA: TGTGCCAGCAGCTTAAAAACAGGGGGCCTCTCCTACGAGCAGTACTTC
CDR3: CASSLKTGGLSYEQYF
V: TRBV11-3
size: .
J: TRBJ2-7
D: TRBD1

DNA: TGCAGTGCTGTCAACAATGAGCAGTTCTTC
CDR3: CSAVNNEQFF
V: TRBV20-1
size: .
J: TRBJ2-1
D: .

DNA: TGCGCCAGCAGCTACAAACAGGGGACCTTTAGACACGAGCAGTACTTC
CDR3: CASSYKQGTFRHEQYF
V: TRBV5-1
size: .
J: TRBJ2-7
D: TRBD1

DNA: TGTGCCAGCAGCTCCCCACAGGGCAGCTCCTACGAGCAGTACTTC
CDR3: CASSSPQGSSYEQYF
V: TRBV7-9
size: .
J: TRBJ2-7
D: .

DNA: TGTGCCAGCAGCGCGAGCGGGAGGTACACAGATACGCAGTATTTT
CDR3: CASSASGRYTDTQYF
V: TRBV9
size: .
J: TRBJ2-3
D: TRBD2

DNA: TGTGCCAGCAGCTTAAGGCGGGGATTCCAAGAGACCCAGTACTTC
CDR3: CASSLRRGFQETQYF
V: TRBV7-9
size: .
J: TRBJ2-5
D: .

DNA: TGCGCCAGCAGTGAGTCGACTTGGAGGGCTTTATCTCACAGCACAGATACGCAGTATTTT
CDR3: CASSESTWRALSHSTDTQYF
V: TRBV10-2
size: few
J: TRBJ2-3
D: .

DNA: TGTGCCAGCAGCCGAGGACAGGGCAGCACAGATACGCAGTATTTT
CDR3: CASSRGQGSTDTQYF
V: TRBV4-2
size: .
J: TRBJ2-3
D: TRBD1

DNA: TGTGCCAGTACCGCGCCTGGGGCCAACGTCCTGACTTTC
CDR3: CASTAPGANVLTF
V: TRBV19
size: few
J: TRBJ2-6
D: .

DNA: TGTGCCAGCAGCTGGAGACGAGATCGACAGGAAGACACCGGGGAGCTGTTTTTT
CDR3: CASSWRRDRQEDTGELFF
V: TRBV7-6
size: .
J: TRBJ2-2
D: .

DNA: TGTGCCAGCTGGACTAGCGGGACCTACAATGAGCAGTTCTTC
CDR3: CASWTSGTYNEQFF
V: TRBV5-4
size: .
J: TRBJ2-1
D: TRBD2

DNA: TGTGCCTGGAGTATCGACAGGACGGACGAGCAGTACTTC
CDR3: CAWSIDRTDEQYF
V: TRBV30
size: once
J: TRBJ2-7
D: .

DNA: TGCAGCGTTGAACTGGGGCGCGATGGCTACACCTTC
CDR3: CSVELGRDGYTF
V: TRBV29-1
size: .
J: TRBJ1-2
D: .

DNA: TGCGCCAGCAGCCGGACTAGCGGGAGGGCAGATACGCAGTATTTT
CDR3: CASSRTSGRADTQYF
V: TRBV5-1
size: .
J: TRBJ2-3
D: TRBD2

DNA: TGTGCCAGCAGTCGGGGTGGGAATATGAACACTGAAGCTTTCTTT
CDR3: CASSRGGNMNTEAFF
V: TRBV5-4
size: .
J: TRBJ1-1
D: .

DNA: TGTGCCAGCTACAGCCGGGGTGTGGGCGGAAAGTACTTC
CDR3: CASYSRGVGGKYF
V: TRBV28
size: .
J: TRBJ2-5
D: .

DNA: TGTGCCAGCAGCTTCTCGGGGAGCGGGGGCCTATCGGGTGAGCAGTTCTTC
CDR3: CASSFSGSGGLSGEQFF
V: TRBV7-8
size: once
J: TRBJ2-1
D: TRBD2

DNA: TGCGCCAGCAGCCAAGTGGGGGCGAAAGCTTCCTACGAGCAGTACTTC
CDR3: CASSQVGAKASYEQYF
V: TRBV4-1
size: .
J: TRBJ2-7
D: .

DNA: TGTGCCAGCCAAAGACAGGGCAGCAATCAGCCCCAGCATTTT
CDR3: CASQRQGSNQPQHF
V: TRBV18
size: .
J: TRBJ1-5
D: TRBD1

DNA: TGTGCCAGCAGTTCCCTATCCGATTCACCCCTCCACTTT
CDR3: CASSSLSDSPLHF
V: TRBV28
size: few
J: TRBJ1-6
D: .